This entry features one T cell receptor (beta chain) sequence. This receptor's antigen is unknown. Base qualities were left out, and no much larger clone turns up one base away. The sample comes from a study of blood T cell repertoires in COVID-19 (dated by TCRdb to 2018 to 2021). General notes on the study: Samples from collaborators originated in the United States, Italy and Spain and spanned both the acute and convalescent phases of COVID-19. Where available, HLA class I and class II types were obtained from metadata supplied by the sample provider rather than from assay-based typing. Sample metadata almost always included a de-identified subject ID, COVID-19 status, age in years and sex. The prospective study material was composed of cDNA or gDNA derived from T cells, B-cell-depleted T cells, or PBMCs. Deeply sampled blood TCRbeta repertoires from subjects exposed to, actively infected with, or recovered from COVID-19 were included in the dataset. The repertoires were released in a freely available public database meant as a resource for research on the immune response to SARS-CoV-2. The samples were drawn from two sources: the first 160 participants of the ongoing ImmuneRACE study, and approximately 1,300 subjects contributed by 6 global collaborators. On the study overall, not on this receptor specifically: The quantity of clinical and demographic metadata differed by source and by participant and was supplied without curation.

TCRbeta CDR3 regions were amplified from genomic DNA by means of the immunoSEQ Assay, a bias-controlled multiplex PCR. On the study's bioinformatics: The number of nucleated cells in each sample was estimated from the amplification of reference gene primers within the assay. Sequence reads were collapsed and filtered to measure the absolute abundance of every unique TCRbeta CDR3 rearrangement. For each sample, productive Simpson clonality was calculated by taking the square root of Simpson's diversity index across productive rearrangements. TCRdb obtained this table from immuneACCESS and retained in-frame rearrangements with V and J assigned. These tables miss some clones; where compared with another copy, unresolved V genes account for less than half of the shortfall, and the remainder is unexplained. From that table come the V and J calls and clone size; the DNA was used to work out D and trimming. For this sample there are around 250,000 clones; 85% to 90% appear just once. The top ten clones comprise 15% to 17% of the sample.

In the prospective study, participants were roughly 18 to 100 years old, resided in about two dozen geographic areas of the United States, and were enrolled through a virtual design. Cohort assignment in the prospective study relied on participant-reported clinical history from a screening survey and a study questionnaire. Recovered participants in ImmuneRACE Cohort 3 were defined as having two consecutive negative NP/OP PCR tests, clearance from a healthcare professional, or resolution of symptoms. In the prospective study, whole blood, serum and a nasopharyngeal or oropharyngeal swab were collected from each participant by mobile phlebotomists. Over a roughly 2-month period, participants in the prospective study had the option of providing additional blood draws and questionnaires. Before DNA extraction, prospective study blood samples were shipped either frozen or at room temperature. Germline trimming: 6 bases from V, 6 bases from J; junction bases outside gene matches: 6. CDR1 and CDR2, looked up from the germline V gene, are KGHDR and SFDVKD. Taken from cysteine to phenylalanine, the CDR3 has 15 residues. The read is trimmed to its CDR3 DNA, 45 bases read in frame from base 1.

The source is a man between 18 and 29 years old who had recovered from COVID-19. The sample consisted of PBMCs or T cells enriched from blood (not recorded which). This chain is built from TRBV24-1 and TRBJ2-1; 11 bases in between match TRBD1. The DNA reads as follows: TGTGCCACCAGTAATCCGGGACAGGGGGGCAATGAGCAGTTCTTC. Its protein is CATSNPGQGGNEQFF.